This T cell receptor (beta chain) is drawn from a study of OX40 agonist ivuxolimab in advanced cancers. Across the whole study: Patients achieving partial responses numbered three: one hepatocellular carcinoma case and two cutaneous melanoma cases.

Here immunoSEQ multiplex PCR was the method, and the copy in TCRdb shows in-frame clones only, minus some. The data show 65,000 to 85,000 clones, around 87% seen once. The CDR3 runs to 16 residues. CDR1 and CDR2 from the germline V gene are SGHTA and FQGNSA. Germline trimming cut 5 bases from V and 5 bases from J; bases unmatched to any gene: 10. This rearrangement joins TRBV7-2 to TRBJ2-2, with 8 bases fitting TRBD1. The sequencing here drew on CD4+ or CD8+ T cells sorted from blood, taken in a trial of the OX40 agonist ivuxolimab. The origin of this receptor is an adult with an advanced solid tumor such as melanoma, head and neck, liver or kidney cancer. In DNA form, the CDR3 reads TGTGCCAGCAGCGGCCGGGACAGGAATGGTACCGGGGAGCTGTTTTTT. Protein: CASSGRDRNGTGELFF. Full variable domain (missing parts from reference TRBV7-2 and TRBJ2-2): GAGVSQSPSNKVTEKGKDVELRCDPISGHTALYWYRQSLGQGLEFLIYFQGNSAPDKSGLPSDRFSAERTGGSVSTLTIQRTQQEDSAVYLCASSGRDRNGTGELFFGEGSRLTVL.